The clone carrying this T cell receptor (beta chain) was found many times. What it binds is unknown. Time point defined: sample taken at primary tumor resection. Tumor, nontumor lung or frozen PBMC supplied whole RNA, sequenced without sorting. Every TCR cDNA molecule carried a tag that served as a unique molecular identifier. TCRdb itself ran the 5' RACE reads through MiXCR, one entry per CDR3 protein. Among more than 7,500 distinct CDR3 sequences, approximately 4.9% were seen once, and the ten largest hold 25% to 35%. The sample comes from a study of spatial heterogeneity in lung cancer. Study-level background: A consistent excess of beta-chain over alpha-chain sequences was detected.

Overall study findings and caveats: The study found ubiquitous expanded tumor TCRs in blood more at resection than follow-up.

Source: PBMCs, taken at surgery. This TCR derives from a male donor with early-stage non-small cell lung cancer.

CDR3: CASSSPGLATDTQYF. The CDR3 DNA reads as TGTGCCAGCAGCTCCCCGGGACTAGCAACAGATACGCAGTATTTT. The rearrangement uses TRBV5-6 and TRBJ2-3; 9 nucleotides match TRBD2. V shed 3 bases and J 3 bases; nucleotides not matched to a gene: 5. This CDR3 is built from 15 residues. Germline lookup yields CDR1 SGHDT and CDR2 YYEEEE.